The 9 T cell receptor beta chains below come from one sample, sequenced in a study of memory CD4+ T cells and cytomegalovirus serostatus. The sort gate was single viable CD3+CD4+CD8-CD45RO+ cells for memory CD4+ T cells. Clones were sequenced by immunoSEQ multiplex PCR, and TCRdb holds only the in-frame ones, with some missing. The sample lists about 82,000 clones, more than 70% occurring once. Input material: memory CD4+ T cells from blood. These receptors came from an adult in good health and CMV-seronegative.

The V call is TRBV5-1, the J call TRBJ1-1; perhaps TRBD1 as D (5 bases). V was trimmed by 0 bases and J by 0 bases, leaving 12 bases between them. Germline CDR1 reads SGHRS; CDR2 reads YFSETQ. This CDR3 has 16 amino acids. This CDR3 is CASSLAAGSLNTEAFF. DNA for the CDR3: TGCGCCAGCAGCTTGGCCGCAGGGAGCTTGAACACTGAAGCTTTCTTT. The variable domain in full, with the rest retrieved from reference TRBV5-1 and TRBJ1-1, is KAGVTQTPRYLIKTRGQQVTLSCSPISGHRSVSWYQQTPGQGLQFLFEYFSETQRNKGNFPGRFSGRQFSNSRSEMNVSTLELGDSALYLCASSLAAGSLNTEAFFGQGTRLTVV.

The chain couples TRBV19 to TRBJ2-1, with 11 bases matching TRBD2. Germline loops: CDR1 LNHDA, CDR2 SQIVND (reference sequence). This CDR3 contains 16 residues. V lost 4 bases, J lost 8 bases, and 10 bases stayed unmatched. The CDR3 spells CASSRTLAGGYDEQFF. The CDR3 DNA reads TGTGCCAGTAGTAGAACCCTAGCGGGGGGTTACGATGAGCAGTTCTTC.

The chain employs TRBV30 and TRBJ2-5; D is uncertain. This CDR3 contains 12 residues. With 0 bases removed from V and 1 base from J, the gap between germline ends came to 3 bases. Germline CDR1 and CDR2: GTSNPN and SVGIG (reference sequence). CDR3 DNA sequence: TGTGCCTGGAGTGTAGTCCAAGAGACCCAGTACTTC. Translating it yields CAWSVVQETQYF.

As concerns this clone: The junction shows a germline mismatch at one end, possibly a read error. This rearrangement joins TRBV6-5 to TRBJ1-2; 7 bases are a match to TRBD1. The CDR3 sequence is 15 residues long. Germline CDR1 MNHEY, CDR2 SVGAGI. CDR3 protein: CASSYSGDSRYGYTF. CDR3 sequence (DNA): TGTGCCAGCAGCTACTCAGGGGACAGCCGCTATGGCTACACCTTC.

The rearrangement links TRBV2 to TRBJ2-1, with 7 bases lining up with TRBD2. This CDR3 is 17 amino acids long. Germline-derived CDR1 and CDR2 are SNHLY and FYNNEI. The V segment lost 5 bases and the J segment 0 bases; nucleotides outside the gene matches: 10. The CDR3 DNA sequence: TGTGCCAGCAGTTCCAGCTTACCGGGGGGCTCCTACAATGAGCAGTTCTTC. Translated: CASSSSLPGGSYNEQFF. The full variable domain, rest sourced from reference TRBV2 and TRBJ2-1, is EPEVTQTPSHQVTQMGQEVILRCVPISNHLYFYWYRQILGQKVEFLVSFYNNEISEKSEIFDDQFSVERPDGSNFTLKIRSTKLEDSAMYFCASSSSLPGGSYNEQFFGPGTRLTVL.

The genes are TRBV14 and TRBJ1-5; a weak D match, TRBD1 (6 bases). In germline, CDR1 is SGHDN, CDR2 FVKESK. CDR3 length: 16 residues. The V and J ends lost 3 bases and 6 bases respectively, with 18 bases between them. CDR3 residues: CASSQAYRDPSQPQHF. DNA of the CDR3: TGTGCCAGCAGCCAGGCTTACAGGGATCCTAGTCAGCCCCAGCATTTT.

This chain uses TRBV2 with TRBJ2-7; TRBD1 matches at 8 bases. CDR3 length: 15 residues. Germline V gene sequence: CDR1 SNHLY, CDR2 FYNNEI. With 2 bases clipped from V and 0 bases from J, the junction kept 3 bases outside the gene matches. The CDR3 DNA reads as TGTGCCAGCAGTGAATGGGACAGGAGCTCCTACGAGCAGTACTTC. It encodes CASSEWDRSSYEQYF. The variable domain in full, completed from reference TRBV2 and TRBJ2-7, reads EPEVTQTPSHQVTQMGQEVILRCVPISNHLYFYWYRQILGQKVEFLVSFYNNEISEKSEIFDDQFSVERPDGSNFTLKIRSTKLEDSAMYFCASSEWDRSSYEQYFGPGTRLTVT.

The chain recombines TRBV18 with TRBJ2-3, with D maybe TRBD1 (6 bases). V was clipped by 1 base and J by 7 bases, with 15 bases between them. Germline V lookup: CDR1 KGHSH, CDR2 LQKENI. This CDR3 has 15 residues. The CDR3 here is CASSPQQGLENTQYF. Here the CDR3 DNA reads TGTGCCAGCTCACCACAGCAGGGGTTAGAGAATACGCAGTATTTT. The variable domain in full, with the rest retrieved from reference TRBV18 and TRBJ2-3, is NAGVMQNPRHLVRRRGQEARLRCSPMKGHSHVYWYRQLPEEGLKFMVYLQKENIIDESGMPKERFSAEFPKEGPSILRIQQVVRGDSAAYFCASSPQQGLENTQYFGPGTRLTVL.

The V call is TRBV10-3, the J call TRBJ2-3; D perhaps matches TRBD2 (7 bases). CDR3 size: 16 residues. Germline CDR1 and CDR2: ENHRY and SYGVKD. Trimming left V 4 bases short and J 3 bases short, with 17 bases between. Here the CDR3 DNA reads TGTGCCATCAGTGCCTCATTGGGGGGGGCAACAGATACGCAGTATTTT. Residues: CAISASLGGATDTQYF.